The 5 T cell receptor beta chains listed next were all sequenced from one sample in a study of PD-1 blockade in classical Hodgkin lymphoma. Measured with immunoSEQ multiplex PCR; TCRdb has only the in-frame clones, and not every one. The sample includes around 91,000 clones, roughly 80% of them seen just once. Relapse after autologous stem cell transplantation occurred in every patient, and brentuximab vedotin exposure varied. The sample was peripheral blood mononuclear cells (PBMCs), taken before the second cycle of nivolumab. The source of these receptors is a human donor with classical Hodgkin lymphoma.

This clone was seen a single time. The chain combines TRBV19 with TRBJ2-6; D gene ambiguous. The CDR3 has 16 amino acids. Germline CDR1 LNHDA, CDR2 SQIVND (reference sequence). The V end was cut by 1 base, the J end by 2 bases, with 9 bases between. The CDR3 loop reads CASSIVVTPGANVLTF. The CDR3 DNA reads TGTGCCAGTAGTATAGTAGTGACTCCTGGGGCCAACGTCCTGACTTTC.

This sequence joins TRBV18 and TRBJ2-7, with 11 positions matching TRBD1. CDR3 size: 12 residues. Germline lookup yields CDR1 KGHSH and CDR2 LQKENI. After removal of 8 bases from V and 7 bases from J, the junction contained 4 bases not matched to a gene. The CDR3 DNA follows: TGTGCCAGCACAGGACAGGGGGCGGAGCAGTACTTC. Residues: CASTGQGAEQYF.

This clone occurred a few times. The V gene is TRBV7-8, the J gene TRBJ1-4, with a weak D call TRBD1 (5 bases). Germline lookup yields CDR1 SGHVS and CDR2 FQNEAQ. The V end was cut by 6 bases, the J end by 7 bases, with 15 bases between. The CDR3 runs to 14 residues. The CDR3 region is CASRVGTLSEKLFF. CDR3 coding DNA: TGTGCCAGCAGGGTGGGGACCCTAAGTGAAAAACTGTTTTTT.

The rearrangement joins TRBV5-1 to TRBJ2-2; maybe TRBD2 (5 bases). CDR1 is SGHRS and CDR2 is YFSETQ in the germline V gene. This CDR3 region has 15 residues. V was pared by 3 bases and J by 2 bases, with 11 bases between. In DNA, the CDR3 is TGCGCCAGCAGCTGGAGCGGAACTAACACCGGGGAGCTGTTTTTT. It translates to CASSWSGTNTGELFF.

The chain uses TRBV19 and TRBJ2-3; D call uncertain. Trimming left V 0 bases short and J 6 bases short, with 10 bases between. Germline V CDR1 and CDR2: LNHDA, SQIVND (reference sequence). This CDR3 spans 14 amino acids. The CDR3: CASSIEQPPDTQYF. The CDR3, as DNA: TGTGCCAGTAGTATAGAACAACCGCCTGATACGCAGTATTTT.